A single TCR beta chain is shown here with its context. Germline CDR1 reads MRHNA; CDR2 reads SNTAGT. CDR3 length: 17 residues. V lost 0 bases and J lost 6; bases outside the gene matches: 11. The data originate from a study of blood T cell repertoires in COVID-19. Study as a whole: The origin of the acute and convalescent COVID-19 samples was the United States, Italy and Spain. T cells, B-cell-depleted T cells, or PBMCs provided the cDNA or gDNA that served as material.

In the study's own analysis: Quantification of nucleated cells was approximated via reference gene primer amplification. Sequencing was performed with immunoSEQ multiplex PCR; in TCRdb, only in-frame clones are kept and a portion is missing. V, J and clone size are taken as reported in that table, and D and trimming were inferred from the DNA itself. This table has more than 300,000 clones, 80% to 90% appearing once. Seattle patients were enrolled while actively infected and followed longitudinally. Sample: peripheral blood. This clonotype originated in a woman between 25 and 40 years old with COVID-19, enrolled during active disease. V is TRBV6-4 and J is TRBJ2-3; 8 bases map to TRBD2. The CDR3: CASSDSFDQREMDTQYF. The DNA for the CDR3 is TGTGCCAGCAGTGACTCCTTCGACCAGCGGGAGATGGATACGCAGTATTTT.